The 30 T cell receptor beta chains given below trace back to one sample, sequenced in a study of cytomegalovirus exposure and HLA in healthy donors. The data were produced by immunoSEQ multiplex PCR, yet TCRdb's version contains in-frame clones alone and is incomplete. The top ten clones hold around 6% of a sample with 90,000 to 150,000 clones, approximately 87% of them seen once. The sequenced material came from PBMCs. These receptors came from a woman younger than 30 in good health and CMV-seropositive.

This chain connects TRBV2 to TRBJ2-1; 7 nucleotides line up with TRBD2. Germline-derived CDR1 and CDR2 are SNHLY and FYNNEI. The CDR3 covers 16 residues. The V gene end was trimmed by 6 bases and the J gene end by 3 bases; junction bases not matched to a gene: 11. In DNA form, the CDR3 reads TGTGCCAGCAGCCTATATACTAGCGCCAACTACAATGAGCAGTTCTTC. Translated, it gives CASSLYTSANYNEQFF.

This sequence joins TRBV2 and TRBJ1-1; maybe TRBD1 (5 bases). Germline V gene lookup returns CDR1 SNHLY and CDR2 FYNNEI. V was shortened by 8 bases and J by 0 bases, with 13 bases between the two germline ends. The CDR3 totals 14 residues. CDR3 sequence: CASHYGGLNTEAFF. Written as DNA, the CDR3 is TGTGCCAGCCACTATGGGGGGTTGAACACTGAAGCTTTCTTT.

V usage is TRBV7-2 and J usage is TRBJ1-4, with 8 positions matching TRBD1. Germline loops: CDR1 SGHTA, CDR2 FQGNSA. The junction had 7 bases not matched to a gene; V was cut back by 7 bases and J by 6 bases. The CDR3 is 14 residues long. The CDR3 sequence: CASTGDRWHEKLFF. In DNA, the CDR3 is TGTGCCAGCACCGGGGACAGGTGGCATGAAAAACTGTTTTTT.

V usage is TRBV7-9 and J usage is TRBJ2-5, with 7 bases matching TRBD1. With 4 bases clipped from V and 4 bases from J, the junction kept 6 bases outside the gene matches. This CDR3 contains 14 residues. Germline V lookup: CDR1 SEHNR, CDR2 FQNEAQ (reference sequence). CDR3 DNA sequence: TGTGCCAGCAGCTCCGAAGGGGGCGTAGAGACCCAGTACTTC. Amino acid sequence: CASSSEGGVETQYF.

The CDR3 DNA follows: TGTGCCAGCAGCGGCAGGGTAGCGGGAGTGAATGAGCAGTTCTTC. Its protein is CASSGRVAGVNEQFF. The chain carries TRBV2 and TRBJ2-1; the match to TRBD2 covers 9 bases. The V segment lost 6 bases and the J segment 7 bases; nucleotides outside the gene matches: 10. Per germline, CDR1 SNHLY and CDR2 FYNNEI. This CDR3 contains 15 residues.

The CDR3 DNA sequence: TGTGCCAGCAGTTTACTCTCTGGAGGAAAGAACACTGAAGCTTTCTTT. Its protein product is CASSLLSGGKNTEAFF. The gene calls are TRBV28 and TRBJ1-1; D call uncertain. Germline-derived CDR1 and CDR2 are MDHEN and SYDVKM. The germline V and J ends were trimmed by 2 bases and 1 base, with 14 bases remaining between them. The CDR3 has 16 residues.

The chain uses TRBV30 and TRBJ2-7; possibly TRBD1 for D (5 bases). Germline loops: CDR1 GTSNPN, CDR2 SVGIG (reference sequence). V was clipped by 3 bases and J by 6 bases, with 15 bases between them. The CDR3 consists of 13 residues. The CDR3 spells CAWSAGPQGEQYF. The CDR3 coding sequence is TGTGCCTGGAGCGCAGGCCCTCAGGGCGAGCAGTACTTC.

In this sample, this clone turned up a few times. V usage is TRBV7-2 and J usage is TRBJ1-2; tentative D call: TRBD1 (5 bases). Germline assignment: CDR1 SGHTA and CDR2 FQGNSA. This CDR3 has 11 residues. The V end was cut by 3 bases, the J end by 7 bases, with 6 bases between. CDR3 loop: CASSFRVGYTF. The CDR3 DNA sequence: TGTGCCAGCAGCTTCAGGGTTGGCTACACCTTC.

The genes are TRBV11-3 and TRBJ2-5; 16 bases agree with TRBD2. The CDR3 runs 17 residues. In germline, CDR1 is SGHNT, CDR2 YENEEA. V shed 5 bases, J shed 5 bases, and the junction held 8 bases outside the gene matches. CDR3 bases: TGTGCCAGCAGCCCGGGACTAGCGGGAGGGCCGGGGGAGACCCAGTACTTC. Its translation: CASSPGLAGGPGETQYF.

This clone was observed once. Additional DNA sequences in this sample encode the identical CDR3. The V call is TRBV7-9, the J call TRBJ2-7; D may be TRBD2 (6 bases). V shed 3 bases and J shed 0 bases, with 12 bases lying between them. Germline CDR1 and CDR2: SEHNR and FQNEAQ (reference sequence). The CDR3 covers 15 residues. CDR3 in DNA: TGTGCCAGCAGCTTTCGGGGGTCTAGCTCCTACGAGCAGTACTTC. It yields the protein CASSFRGSSSYEQYF.

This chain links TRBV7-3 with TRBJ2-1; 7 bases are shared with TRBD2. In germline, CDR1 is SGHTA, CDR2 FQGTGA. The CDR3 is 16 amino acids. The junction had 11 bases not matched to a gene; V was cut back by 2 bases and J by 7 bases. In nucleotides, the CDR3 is TGTGCCAGCAGCTTAGGCGGGGGAAACCACCGGAATGAGCAGTTCTTC. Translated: CASSLGGGNHRNEQFF.

The CDR3 DNA sequence: TGCGCCAGCAGCCAAGATGATGGGCACGGGGGGGCAAACTATGGCTACACCTTC. It translates to CASSQDDGHGGANYGYTF. The V and J genes are TRBV4-1 and TRBJ1-2; a weak D match, TRBD1 (6 bases). The ends were cut back, 0 bases at V and 2 bases at J, with 19 bases in the middle. From germline, CDR1 is MGHRA and CDR2 YSYEKL. The CDR3 contains 18 residues.

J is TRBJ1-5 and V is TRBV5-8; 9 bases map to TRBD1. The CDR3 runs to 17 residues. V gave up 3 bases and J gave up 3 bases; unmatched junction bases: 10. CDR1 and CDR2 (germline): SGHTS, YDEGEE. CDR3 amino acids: CASSWRGTGMTNQPQHF. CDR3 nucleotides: TGTGCCAGCAGCTGGCGGGGGACAGGGATGACCAATCAGCCCCAGCATTTT.

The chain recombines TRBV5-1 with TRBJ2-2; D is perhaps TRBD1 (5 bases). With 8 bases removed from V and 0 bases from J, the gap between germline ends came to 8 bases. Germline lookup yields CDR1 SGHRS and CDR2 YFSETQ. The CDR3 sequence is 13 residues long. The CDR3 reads CASTGPNTGELFF. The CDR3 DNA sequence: TGCGCCAGTACAGGACCGAACACCGGGGAGCTGTTTTTT.

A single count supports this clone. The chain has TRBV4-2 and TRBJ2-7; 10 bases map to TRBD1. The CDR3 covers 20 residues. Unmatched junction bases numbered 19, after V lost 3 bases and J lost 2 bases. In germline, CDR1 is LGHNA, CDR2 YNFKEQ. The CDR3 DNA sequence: TGTGCCAGCAGCCAGCCTTTATGGGACAGGGGTAGGCCTAATGCCTACGAGCAGTACTTC. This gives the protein CASSQPLWDRGRPNAYEQYF.

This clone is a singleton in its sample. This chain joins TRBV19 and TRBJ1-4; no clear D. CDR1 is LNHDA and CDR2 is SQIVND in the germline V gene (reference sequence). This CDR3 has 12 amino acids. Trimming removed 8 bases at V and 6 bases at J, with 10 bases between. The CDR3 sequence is CASCGEDEKLFF. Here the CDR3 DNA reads TGTGCCAGTTGTGGGGAGGATGAAAAACTGTTTTTT.

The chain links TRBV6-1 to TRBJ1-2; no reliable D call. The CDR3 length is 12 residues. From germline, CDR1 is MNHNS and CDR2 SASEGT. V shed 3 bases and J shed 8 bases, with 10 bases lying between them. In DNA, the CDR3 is TGTGCCAGCAGTGACCCCCCGGGGGGCTACACCTTC. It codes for CASSDPPGGYTF.

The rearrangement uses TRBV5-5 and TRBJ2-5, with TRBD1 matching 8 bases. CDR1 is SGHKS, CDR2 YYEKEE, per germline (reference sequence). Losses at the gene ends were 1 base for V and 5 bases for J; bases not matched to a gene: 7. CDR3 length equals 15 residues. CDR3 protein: CASSLSWYRGETQYF. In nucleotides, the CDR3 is TGTGCCAGCAGCTTGTCGTGGTACAGGGGGGAGACCCAGTACTTC.

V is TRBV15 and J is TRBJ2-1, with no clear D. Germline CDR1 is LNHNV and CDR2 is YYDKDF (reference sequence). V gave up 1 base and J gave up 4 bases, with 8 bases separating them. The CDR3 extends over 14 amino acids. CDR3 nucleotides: TGTGCCACCAGCAGAGTGCGAAGTTACAATGAGCAGTTCTTC. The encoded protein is CATSRVRSYNEQFF.

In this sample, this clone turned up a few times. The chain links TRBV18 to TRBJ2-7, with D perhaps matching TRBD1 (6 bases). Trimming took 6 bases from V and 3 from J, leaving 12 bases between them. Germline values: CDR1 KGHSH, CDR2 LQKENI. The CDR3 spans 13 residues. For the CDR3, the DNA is TGTGCCAGCTCCGCCGGGACAAGCTACGAGCAGTACTTC. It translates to CASSAGTSYEQYF.

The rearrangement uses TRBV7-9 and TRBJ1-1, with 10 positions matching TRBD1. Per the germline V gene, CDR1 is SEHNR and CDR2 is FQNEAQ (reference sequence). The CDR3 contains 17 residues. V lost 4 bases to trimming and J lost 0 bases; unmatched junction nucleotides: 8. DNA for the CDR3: TGTGCCAGCAGCTCTGGGACAGGGGTGTCGGTGAACACTGAAGCTTTCTTT. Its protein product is CASSSGTGVSVNTEAFF.

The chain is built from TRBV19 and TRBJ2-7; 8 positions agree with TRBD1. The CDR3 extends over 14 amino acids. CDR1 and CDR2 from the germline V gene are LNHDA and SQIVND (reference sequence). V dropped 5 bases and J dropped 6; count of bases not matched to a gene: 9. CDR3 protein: CASSSGGAAIEQYF. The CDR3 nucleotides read TGTGCCAGTAGTTCAGGGGGCGCAGCCATCGAGCAGTACTTC.

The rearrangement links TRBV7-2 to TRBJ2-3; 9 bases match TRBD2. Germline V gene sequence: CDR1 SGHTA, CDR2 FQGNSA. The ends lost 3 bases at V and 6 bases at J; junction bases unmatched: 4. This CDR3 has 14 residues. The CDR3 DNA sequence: TGTGCCAGCAGCTTTCGCGGGGGGGTCGATACGCAGTATTTT. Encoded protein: CASSFRGGVDTQYF.

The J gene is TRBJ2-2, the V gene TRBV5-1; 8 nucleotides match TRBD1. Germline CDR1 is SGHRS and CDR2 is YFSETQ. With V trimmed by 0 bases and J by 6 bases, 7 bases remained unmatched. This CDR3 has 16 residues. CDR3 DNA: TGCGCCAGCAGCTTGGACCGCCGGACAGGGTCCGGGGAGCTGTTTTTT. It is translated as CASSLDRRTGSGELFF.

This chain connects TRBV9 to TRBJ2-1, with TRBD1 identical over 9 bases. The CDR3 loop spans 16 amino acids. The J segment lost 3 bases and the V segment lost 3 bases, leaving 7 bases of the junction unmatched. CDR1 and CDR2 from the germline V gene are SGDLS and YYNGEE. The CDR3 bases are TGTGCCAGCAGCGGCGGACAGGGGAGTAACTACAATGAGCAGTTCTTC. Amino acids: CASSGGQGSNYNEQFF.

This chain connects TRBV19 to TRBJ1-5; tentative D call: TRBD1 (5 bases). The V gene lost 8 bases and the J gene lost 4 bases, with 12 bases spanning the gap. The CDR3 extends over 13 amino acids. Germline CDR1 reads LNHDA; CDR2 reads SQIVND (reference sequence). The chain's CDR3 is CASSGIRNQPQHF. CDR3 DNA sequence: TGTGCCAGTTCAGGGATACGGAATCAGCCCCAGCATTTT.

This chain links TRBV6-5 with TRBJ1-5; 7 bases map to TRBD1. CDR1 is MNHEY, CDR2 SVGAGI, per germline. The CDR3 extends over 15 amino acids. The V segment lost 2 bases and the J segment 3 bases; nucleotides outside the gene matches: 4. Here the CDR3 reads CASSYAGGVNQPQHF. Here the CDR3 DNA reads TGTGCCAGCAGTTACGCAGGGGGAGTCAATCAGCCCCAGCATTTT.

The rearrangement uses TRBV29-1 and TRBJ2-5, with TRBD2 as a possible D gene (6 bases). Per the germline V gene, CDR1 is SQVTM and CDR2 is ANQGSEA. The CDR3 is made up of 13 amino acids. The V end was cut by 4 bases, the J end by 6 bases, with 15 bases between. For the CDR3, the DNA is TGCAGCGTTGCCGACGCTAGCGCCCAGACCCAGTACTTC. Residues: CSVADASAQTQYF.

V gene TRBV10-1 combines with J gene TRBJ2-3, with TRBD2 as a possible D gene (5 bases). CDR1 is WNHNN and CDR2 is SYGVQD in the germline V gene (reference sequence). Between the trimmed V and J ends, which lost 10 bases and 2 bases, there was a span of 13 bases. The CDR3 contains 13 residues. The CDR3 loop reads CATSLVSTDTQYF. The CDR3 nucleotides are TGCGCCACTTCACTAGTGTCCACAGATACGCAGTATTTT.

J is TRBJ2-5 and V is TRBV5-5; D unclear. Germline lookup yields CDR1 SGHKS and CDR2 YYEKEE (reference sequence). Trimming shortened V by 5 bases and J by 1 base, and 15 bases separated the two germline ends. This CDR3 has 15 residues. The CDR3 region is CASSPTDTSQETQYF. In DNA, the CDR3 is TGTGCCAGCAGTCCGACCGACACGTCCCAAGAGACCCAGTACTTC. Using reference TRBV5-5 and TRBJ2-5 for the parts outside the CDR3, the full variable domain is DAGVTQSPTHLIKTRGQQVTLRCSPISGHKSVSWYQQVLGQGPQFIFQYYEKEERGRGNFPDRFSARQFPNYSSELNVNALLLGDSALYLCASSPTDTSQETQYFGPGTRLLVL.